This entry lists 8 T cell receptor beta chains sequenced from one sample in a study of beta chain features in type 1 diabetes listed by TCRdb under 2018. The library was made by the immunoSEQ multiplex PCR assay. The entire isolated RNA was reverse transcribed using the High Capacity cDNA Reverse Transcription Kit, and thus expressed TCRB transcripts were sequenced. This immuneACCESS table, as held by TCRdb, lists in-frame sequences with V and J called but not all clones. Of the missing ones, under half trace to an unresolved V gene in checked studies; the others have no known cause. Here the sample has nearly 700,000 clones; about an eighth occur a single time. The top ten constitute approximately 0.02% of the sample. Which antigens these TCRs recognize remains unknown. What the study reported, not specific to this receptor: Type 1 diabetes patients showed a moderate but significant shortening of TCRB CDR3 length in all four CD4+ subsets.

The sample was naive CD4+ T cells from blood. This specimen's cell subset or site label, per the study, means: true naive CD4+ T cells. The receptors were sampled from a man between 18 and 29 years old with type 1 diabetes.

The sample holds a few counts of this clone. CDR3 amino acids: CAISDTSSRETQYF. CDR3 coding DNA: TGTGCCATCAGCGATACCTCCTCGAGGGAGACCCAGTACTTC. This chain links TRBV10-3 with TRBJ2-5; D call uncertain. Per germline, CDR1 ENHRY and CDR2 SYGVKD. The V gene lost 6 bases and the J gene lost 5 bases, with 16 bases spanning the gap. CDR3 length: 14 amino acids.

There are a few counts of this clone. V and J are TRBV29-1 and TRBJ1-1, with D perhaps matching TRBD1 (5 bases). The CDR3 extends over 14 amino acids. V was trimmed by 6 bases and J by 4 bases, leaving 18 bases between them. Germline V gene sequence: CDR1 SQVTM, CDR2 ANQGSEA. As DNA, the CDR3 is TGCAGCGTGGAGGGGCAGGGAGGAATCACTGAAGCTTTCTTT. Translated, it gives CSVEGQGGITEAFF.

This CDR3 reads CASSVQGGHFVITGGEQFF. The CDR3 bases are TGTGCCAGCAGTGTCCAAGGTGGACATTTTGTAATTACGGGGGGGGAGCAGTTCTTC. The genes are TRBV6-1 and TRBJ2-1; 8 nucleotides align to TRBD2. With V trimmed by 4 bases and J by 10 bases, 24 bases remained unmatched. Germline CDR1 and CDR2: MNHNS and SASEGT. The CDR3 runs to 19 residues.

The chain carries TRBV5-1 and TRBJ2-1; D is possibly TRBD1 or TRBD2 (5 bases each). Trimming took 4 bases from V and 0 from J, leaving 14 bases between them. CDR1 and CDR2 from the germline V gene are SGHRS and YFSETQ. This CDR3 has 16 residues. CDR3 sequence reads: CASSHGATSSYNEQFF. The CDR3 bases are TGCGCCAGCAGCCACGGGGCCACGAGCTCCTACAATGAGCAGTTCTTC.

The chain recombines TRBV7-9 with TRBJ1-1; D gene uncertain. V lost 1 base and J lost 4, with 7 bases in between. This CDR3 has 13 residues. CDR1 is SEHNR, CDR2 FQNEAQ, per germline (reference sequence). As DNA, the CDR3 is TGTGCCAGCAGCTTAGTACGGGGCACTGAAGCTTTCTTT. Translation: CASSLVRGTEAFF.

This clone was counted a few times. The chain couples TRBV30 to TRBJ2-2; D possibly matches TRBD1 or TRBD2 (5 bases each). Looked up from germline, CDR1 is GTSNPN and CDR2 is SVGIG (reference sequence). This CDR3 contains 16 residues. With 4 bases removed from V and 6 bases from J, the gap between germline ends came to 21 bases. DNA for the CDR3: TGTGCCTGGACTGACAGTGGGGACGCTTCCGCCGGGGAGCTGTTTTTT. Protein sequence: CAWTDSGDASAGELFF.

The chain recombines TRBV29-1 with TRBJ1-2, with 9 bases matching TRBD1. The germline gives CDR1 SQVTM, CDR2 ANQGSEA. The junction had 16 bases not matched to a gene; V was cut back by 5 bases and J by 6 bases. The CDR3 is 16 residues long. CDR3 bases: TGCAGCGTTCGTACGGGGACAGGGAGAAGCCGTCATGGCTACACCTTC. It encodes CSVRTGTGRSRHGYTF.

J is TRBJ1-1 and V is TRBV19; a weak D match, TRBD1 (6 bases). Trimming pared 6 bases from V and 1 base from J, leaving 9 bases between. The germline V gene has CDR1 LNHDA and CDR2 SQIVND (reference sequence). CDR3 length: 13 residues. CDR3 protein: CASSAQGNTEAFF. Written as DNA, the CDR3 is TGTGCCAGTAGCGCACAGGGGAACACTGAAGCTTTCTTT.